The clone carrying this TCR beta chain was detected only once. Libraries were prepared by immunoSEQ multiplex PCR; TCRdb keeps only in-frame clonotypes and omits some of them. Among about 100,000 clones, approximately 88% were seen once, and the ten largest hold approximately 6.8%. The sample belongs to a study of blood T cell repertoires in COVID-19. Study overall: Samples came from the United States, Italy and Spain, spanning acute and convalescent COVID-19. T cells, B-cell-depleted T cells, or PBMCs supplied cDNA or gDNA.

The CDR3 has 14 residues. Per the germline V gene, CDR1 is SGDLS and CDR2 is YYNGEE. Unmatched junction bases numbered 2, after V lost 0 bases and J lost 2 bases. The V call is TRBV9, the J call TRBJ2-7; 7 nucleotides agree with TRBD1. The sequencing input was peripheral blood. The source of this sequence is a man between 45 and 60 years old with active or convalescent COVID-19. CDR3 protein: CASSVDTGAYEQYF. The CDR3 DNA follows: TGTGCCAGCAGCGTAGATACAGGGGCCTACGAGCAGTACTTC. The entire variable domain, with the rest obtained from reference TRBV9 and TRBJ2-7, is as follows: DSGVTQTPKHLITATGQRVTLRCSPRSGDLSVYWYQQSLDQGLQFLIQYYNGEERAKGNILERFSAQQFPDLHSELNLSSLELGDSALYFCASSVDTGAYEQYFGPGTRLTVT.